This passage covers 4 T cell receptor beta chains from one sample sequenced in a study of shared clonotypes between healthy human individuals. Here immunoSEQ multiplex PCR was the method, and the copy in TCRdb shows in-frame clones only, minus some. The repertoire consists of roughly 500,000 clones, with 81% occurring once and the leading ten covering approximately 12%. Specimen: PBMCs. The source of these receptors is a middle-aged woman in good health. Some clones in this sample may be carry-over from other donors' samples.

Points on this clone: Given a far larger clone just one base away, this is likely a sequencing read error. The genes are TRBV10-3 and TRBJ1-5; TRBD1 might be the D (5 bases). The CDR3 consists of 15 residues. Germline CDR1 reads ENHRY; CDR2 reads SYGVKD. V lost 5 bases and J 7 bases, leaving 18 bases between the germline ends. The CDR3 reads CAISNPRWGDQPQHF. The CDR3 nucleotides are TGTGCCATCAGTAACCCAAGGTGGGGGGACCAGCCCCAGCATTTT.

The chain links TRBV28 to TRBJ1-5; no reliable D call. This CDR3 comprises 12 residues. The germline V gene encodes CDR1 MDHEN and CDR2 SYDVKM. V lost 7 bases, J lost 6 bases, and 10 bases lay in between. The CDR3 bases are TGTGCCAGCAATCGGGGAATTCAGCCCCAGCATTTT. It translates to CASNRGIQPQHF. The full variable domain, rest sourced from reference TRBV28 and TRBJ1-5, is DVKVTQSSRYLVKRTGEKVFLECVQDMDHENMFWYRQDPGLGLRLIYFSYDVKMKEKGDIPEGYSVSREKKERFSLILESASTNQTSMYLCASNRGIQPQHFGDGTRLSIL.

This chain joins TRBV18 and TRBJ1-2; D is unclear. CDR1 is KGHSH, CDR2 LQKENI, per germline. The CDR3 totals 13 residues. Trimming took off 2 bases at V and 5 bases at J, with 9 bases between the two ends. CDR3 in amino acids: CASSPEQRYGYTF. CDR3 DNA sequence: TGTGCCAGCTCACCAGAGCAGCGATATGGCTACACCTTC.

Note on this clone: This probably arose from a read error, given a far larger clone one base away. The chain couples TRBV5-1 to TRBJ2-2, with 8 bases matching TRBD2. Germline values: CDR1 SGHRS, CDR2 YFSETQ. This CDR3 region has 16 residues. The CDR3 loop is CASSPSPGGDTGEMFF. The CDR3 DNA reads as TGCGCCAGCAGCCCTTCCCCCGGGGGGGACACCGGGGAGATGTTTTTT.